This T cell receptor (beta chain) originates from a study of metastatic and nonmetastatic thyroid tumors (dated by TCRdb to about 2020). About the study as a whole: The researchers compared repertoires between peripheral blood samples and tumor or nodule tissue samples from patients with malignant or benign thyroid disease. General study outcomes and caveats: In both blood and tumor samples, malignant tumors were reported to have significantly higher TCR beta diversity than benign nodules.

From V the trimming removes 0 bases and from J it removes 9 bases, while the gene matches leave 5 bases of the junction unaccounted for. Reading from cysteine to phenylalanine, the CDR3 counts 13 amino acids. The kept DNA is CDR3 alone, 39 bases in frame from the first base. The germline V gene (reference sequence) supplies CDR1 GTSNPN and CDR2 SVGIG. Libraries came from PCR. Sequencing relied on an Illumina HiSeq 4000. The TCR beta-chain CDR3 region of each patient was profiled by high-throughput sequencing. The authors processed their data as follows. CDR3 differences across clinicopathological groups were used to build a classifier for discriminating distant-metastatic papillary thyroid cancer patients. The Shannon index was used to measure repertoire diversity, and the Morisita-Horn index was used to measure how similar tumor and blood repertoires were. The raw public reads went through TCRdb reprocessing: fastp at Q25, MiXCR clone calling, in-frame beta chains kept. V and J calls and clone size were set by TCRdb, not the authors. Recorded for this sample are tens of thousands of clones; 25% of them occurred a single time. About 10% of the sample belongs to the ten largest clones.

Regarding this clone: Its antigen specificity is not known. Per-base quality was not reported, and no clone a single base away is much larger than it.

No patient had received any treatment before thyroid surgery. Using T-cell receptor beta sequencing, the researchers looked back retrospectively at clinical samples from patients, gathered between about 2012 and 2019. The chain joins TRBV30 to TRBJ2-7, with 10 bases in between that match TRBD2. The receptor was derived from a female donor with papillary thyroid cancer or a benign thyroid nodule (not recorded which). Some clones in this sample may be carry-over from other donors' samples. Sequencing used blood. The CDR3 protein: CAWSVRLAGGQYF. DNA sequence: TGTGCCTGGAGTGTACGGTTAGCGGGAGGGCAGTACTTC.